Listed here are 28 T cell receptor beta chains from one sample, sequenced in a study of shared clonotypes between healthy human individuals. The data were produced by immunoSEQ multiplex PCR, yet TCRdb's version contains in-frame clones alone and is incomplete. The data hold hundreds of thousands of clones, with about 74% observed a single time. Material for sequencing was memory CD4+ T cells sorted from blood. Subset: CD45RA-negative fraction. Source of these receptors: a woman aged 30 to 39 in good health.

This clone was detected many times. The rearrangement links TRBV6-1 to TRBJ1-2; maybe TRBD1 (6 bases). There are 14 residues in the CDR3. The germline V gene encodes CDR1 MNHNS and CDR2 SASEGT. Trimming left V 4 bases short and J 4 bases short, with 13 bases between. CDR3 amino acids: CASSVSGQTYGYTF. DNA for the CDR3: TGTGCCAGCAGTGTTTCTGGACAGACCTATGGCTACACCTTC.

This clone was seen a few times. The rearrangement links TRBV6-4 to TRBJ2-1; 8 nucleotides line up with TRBD2. Germline V gives CDR1 MRHNA, CDR2 SNTAGT. The CDR3 sequence is 14 residues long. The ends lost 4 bases at V and 8 bases at J; junction bases unmatched: 7. CDR3 region: CASSAAGAEDEQFF. The CDR3 region has the DNA TGTGCCAGCAGTGCAGCGGGAGCGGAAGATGAGCAGTTCTTC.

This sequence joins TRBV7-5 and TRBJ2-2. TRBV7-5 is marked as a pseudogene. This CDR3 spans 17 amino acids. The CDR3 sequence is CVRSLSCKDANTGELFF. Written as DNA, the CDR3 is TGTGTCAGAAGCTTAAGTTGTAAGGACGCCAACACCGGGGAGCTGTTTTTT.

In its sample, this clone was seen once. V and J are TRBV27 and TRBJ1-4, with D tentatively TRBD1 (5 bases). The CDR3 contains 15 residues. Germline CDR1 is MNHEY and CDR2 is SMNVEV (reference sequence). V gave up 5 bases and J gave up 6 bases, with 16 bases separating them. CDR3 sequence: CASSGGVTGYEKLFF. The CDR3 DNA reads as TGTGCCAGCAGTGGGGGGGTAACAGGCTATGAAAAACTGTTTTTT. The full variable domain, rest sourced from reference TRBV27 and TRBJ1-4, is EAQVTQNPRYLITVTGKKLTVTCSQNMNHEYMSWYRQDPGLGLRQIYYSMNVEVTDKGDVPEGYKVSRKEKRNFPLILESPSPNQTSLYFCASSGGVTGYEKLFFGSGTQLSVL.

The chain links TRBV5-1 to TRBJ2-7, with 7 bases that match TRBD1. Germline V gene lookup returns CDR1 SGHRS and CDR2 YFSETQ. The CDR3 length is 15 residues. V trimming: 3 bases; J trimming: 1 base; junction bases outside the gene matches: 7. CDR3 bases: TGCGCCAGCAGCTCGCAGGGACAGCTATCCTACGAGCAGTACTTC. Protein product: CASSSQGQLSYEQYF.

The CDR3 protein is CASRQSSGLVSTDTQYF. The CDR3 nucleotides read TGTGCCAGCCGCCAGAGCTCGGGACTAGTAAGCACAGATACGCAGTATTTT. This chain joins TRBV21-1 and TRBJ2-3; the DNA was not used to check the table's D call, TRBD2. TRBV21-1 is an annotated pseudogene. The CDR3 runs to 17 residues.

The chain employs TRBV28 and TRBJ2-5; tentatively, D is TRBD1 (6 bases). From germline, CDR1 is MDHEN and CDR2 SYDVKM. The germline V and J ends were trimmed by 4 bases and 2 bases, with 14 bases remaining between them. This CDR3 spans 15 amino acids. The CDR3 DNA follows: TGTGCCAGCAGTTCGCCCAACAGGGCTCAAGAGACCCAGTACTTC. Translated: CASSSPNRAQETQYF.

The chain uses TRBV7-2 and TRBJ2-1; D remains unclear. Germline CDR1 reads SGHTA; CDR2 reads FQGNSA. The CDR3 extends over 15 amino acids. Trimming removed 3 bases from V and 0 bases from J, with 9 bases in between. The CDR3 sequence: CASSLGLFSYNEQFF. The DNA for the CDR3 is TGTGCCAGCAGCTTGGGATTGTTCTCCTACAATGAGCAGTTCTTC.

The chain is built from TRBV7-9 and TRBJ2-5; D is undetermined. Trimming pared 3 bases from V and 10 bases from J, leaving 18 bases between. The CDR3 is 14 amino acids. Per the germline V gene, CDR1 is SEHNR and CDR2 is FQNEAQ (reference sequence). The CDR3 nucleotides are TGTGCCAGCAGCTTGCCCGGGCGGTCTCAGGACCAGTACTTC. Translating it yields CASSLPGRSQDQYF.

The chain is built from TRBV27 and TRBJ1-1; D uncertain. This CDR3 is 13 amino acids long. Deletions cut 3 bases from V and 0 bases from J, with 5 bases between. CDR1 is MNHEY and CDR2 is SMNVEV in the germline V gene (reference sequence). CDR3 in amino acids: CASSLGMNTEAFF. The DNA for the CDR3 is TGTGCCAGCAGTTTGGGAATGAACACTGAAGCTTTCTTT.

This clone was recorded at least ten times. The chain carries TRBV2 and TRBJ2-1, with TRBD2 matching over 10 bases. V lost 7 bases, J lost 4 bases, and 13 bases stayed unmatched. Germline-derived CDR1 and CDR2 are SNHLY and FYNNEI. This CDR3 comprises 17 residues. CDR3 in amino acids: CASIPGTAGGPYNEQFF. CDR3 in DNA: TGTGCCAGCATTCCAGGGACAGCGGGAGGGCCGTACAATGAGCAGTTCTTC.

The chain combines TRBV28 with TRBJ2-7, with D possibly matching TRBD2 (7 bases). The germline CDR1 and CDR2 sequences are MDHEN and SYDVKM. The CDR3 consists of 15 residues. Trimming shortened V by 6 bases and J by 2 bases, and 17 bases separated the two germline ends. The CDR3 nucleotides read TGTGCCAGCAGCCCCGTAGGGGGGGGAGCCTACGAGCAGTACTTC. It translates to CASSPVGGGAYEQYF.

V is TRBV7-2 and J is TRBJ1-5; D unresolved. The CDR3 sequence is 15 residues long. Trimming took off 1 base at V and 3 bases at J, with 10 bases between the two ends. From germline, CDR1 is SGHTA and CDR2 FQGNSA. The CDR3 DNA reads TGTGCCAGCAGCTTAGTAAGCCATAACAATCAGCCCCAGCATTTT. Amino acid sequence: CASSLVSHNNQPQHF.

The chain recombines TRBV7-7 with TRBJ2-7; 7 bases fit TRBD2. The CDR3 runs to 14 residues. CDR1 and CDR2 from the germline V gene are SSHAT and FNYEAQ (reference sequence). J gave up 4 bases and V 0 bases, and 3 bases lay outside the gene matches. CDR3 DNA sequence: TGTGCCAGCAGCTTAGCGCGGGAGATTTACGAGCAGTACTTC. Translating gives CASSLAREIYEQYF.

The chain joins TRBV11-2 to TRBJ1-1; D unresolved. This CDR3 comprises 15 residues. The ends were cut back, 1 base at V and 7 bases at J, with 16 bases in the middle. CDR1 and CDR2 (germline): SGHAT, FQNNGV. The CDR3 DNA reads as TGTGCCAGCAGCTTAGTGTACACGGCCCGAAATGAAGCTTTCTTT. This codes for CASSLVYTARNEAFF.

The rearrangement links TRBV11-2 to TRBJ1-2; no definite D call. Germline CDR1 and CDR2: SGHAT and FQNNGV. CDR3 length: 13 amino acids. The germline V and J ends were trimmed by 2 bases and 0 bases, with 4 bases remaining between them. This chain's CDR3 is CASSLNANYGYTF. In DNA form, the CDR3 reads TGTGCCAGCAGCTTAAACGCTAACTATGGCTACACCTTC.

The chain uses TRBV28 and TRBJ1-5, with 7 bases lining up with TRBD1. Germline V gene data show CDR1 as MDHEN and CDR2 as SYDVKM. The CDR3 runs to 17 residues. V was pared by 6 bases and J by 3 bases, with 14 bases of the junction left unmatched. CDR3 in DNA: TGTGCCAGCAGAAAGCATACCCCGGGACAGAACAATCAGCCCCAGCATTTT. This codes for CASRKHTPGQNNQPQHF. The entire variable domain, with the rest obtained from reference TRBV28 and TRBJ1-5, is as follows: DVKVTQSSRYLVKRTGEKVFLECVQDMDHENMFWYRQDPGLGLRLIYFSYDVKMKEKGDIPEGYSVSREKKERFSLILESASTNQTSMYLCASRKHTPGQNNQPQHFGDGTRLSIL.

This clone was observed at least ten times. The chain employs TRBV6-6 and TRBJ1-5; perhaps TRBD1 as D (5 bases). Trimming cost V 6 bases and J 0 bases, with 12 bases left between them. The germline CDR1 and CDR2 sequences are MNHNY and SVGAGI (reference sequence). The length of the CDR3 is 15 residues. CDR3 nucleotide sequence: TGTGCCAGCAGCCAAACAGGCTATAGCAATCAGCCCCAGCATTTT. Protein sequence: CASSQTGYSNQPQHF.

The chain employs TRBV30 and TRBJ2-3; weak D call: TRBD2 (6 bases). Trimming shortened V by 5 bases and J by 0 bases, and 18 bases separated the two germline ends. Looked up from germline, CDR1 is GTSNPN and CDR2 is SVGIG (reference sequence). CDR3 size: 16 residues. In DNA form, the CDR3 reads TGTGCCTGGGGCCAGGAGGGGCGGGCGAGCACAGATACGCAGTATTTT. Encoded protein: CAWGQEGRASTDTQYF.

This chain uses TRBV5-4 with TRBJ1-5, with unresolved D. V dropped 4 bases and J dropped 1 base, with 9 bases sitting between them. CDR1 and CDR2 (germline): SGHNT, YYREEE (reference sequence). This CDR3 has 14 amino acids. For the CDR3, the DNA is TGTGCCAGCAGCAAAATTGGAAGCAATCAGCCCCAGCATTTT. Translated: CASSKIGSNQPQHF.

The gene calls are TRBV29-1 and TRBJ2-7; D possibly corresponds to TRBD2 (6 bases). Germline V CDR1 and CDR2: SQVTM, ANQGSEA. The CDR3 runs to 12 residues. In nucleotides, the CDR3 is TGCAGTTACGGGAGACCTCACGAGGAGCAGTACTTC. It yields the protein CSYGRPHEEQYF.

The rearrangement uses TRBV19 and TRBJ2-7, with 8 bases that match TRBD1. The CDR3 runs to 12 residues. Germline V gene lookup returns CDR1 LNHDA and CDR2 SQIVND (reference sequence). Unmatched junction bases numbered 2, after V lost 4 bases and J lost 6 bases. The CDR3 sequence: CASSSDRGEQYF. In DNA form, the CDR3 reads TGTGCCAGTAGTAGCGACAGGGGCGAGCAGTACTTC.

The chain recombines TRBV2 with TRBJ2-7, with 8 bases that match TRBD2. V was clipped by 6 bases and J by 1 base; unmatched bases: 5. The CDR3 loop spans 14 amino acids. CDR1 and CDR2 (germline): SNHLY, FYNNEI. The CDR3 region has the DNA TGTGCCAGCAGGGCTATAGCGGGGTCCTACGAGCAGTACTTC. It translates to CASRAIAGSYEQYF.

With regard to this clone: The same CDR3 is also encoded by other DNA sequences in this sample. The chain couples TRBV5-1 to TRBJ2-7, with D perhaps matching TRBD1 (6 bases). The ends were cut back, 2 bases at V and 2 bases at J, with 8 bases in the middle. This CDR3 has 13 residues. CDR1 is SGHRS, CDR2 YFSETQ, per germline. CDR3 coding DNA: TGCGCCAGCAGCTTCGGACAGACCTACGAGCAGTACTTC. It encodes CASSFGQTYEQYF.

This clone occurred a few times. The chain employs TRBV12-5 and TRBJ2-5; TRBD1 or TRBD2 may be the D gene (5 bases each). The CDR3 consists of 14 residues. The germline CDR1 and CDR2 sequences are LGHNT and FRNRAP. With 6 bases removed from V and 1 base from J, the gap between germline ends came to 12 bases. The CDR3 DNA is TGTGCTAGTGGCCCGTCGGGGACCCAAGAGACCCAGTACTTC. Translation: CASGPSGTQETQYF.

The rearrangement uses TRBV7-3 and TRBJ2-3; no definite D call. Trimming removed 0 bases at V and 7 bases at J, with 11 bases between. CDR1 SGHTA and CDR2 FQGTGA come from the germline V gene. The CDR3 runs to 14 residues. DNA for the CDR3: TGTGCCAGCAGCTTAACGCGATCGACGTATACGCAGTATTTT. Residues: CASSLTRSTYTQYF.

The chain couples TRBV7-6 to TRBJ2-6; D is perhaps TRBD2 (6 bases). The CDR3 is 16 amino acids. The V and J ends lost 5 bases and 4 bases respectively, with 15 bases between them. Germline CDR1 reads SGHVS; CDR2 reads FNYEAQ. CDR3 residues: CASSPTTGVGANVLTF. The CDR3 nucleotides read TGTGCCAGCAGCCCAACAACGGGGGTCGGGGCCAACGTCCTGACTTTC.

CDR3 coding DNA: TGTGCCAGCAGCTTAGGGGGACAGATACGGCCTTCTGGAAACACCATATATTTT. It codes for CASSLGGQIRPSGNTIYF. The chain couples TRBV7-6 to TRBJ1-3; 7 nucleotides agree with TRBD1. The CDR3 is 18 amino acids. The J segment lost 1 base and the V segment lost 1 base, leaving 10 bases of the junction unmatched. Germline loops: CDR1 SGHVS, CDR2 FNYEAQ.